This T cell receptor beta chain stems from a study of radiation and T cells in renal cell carcinoma (dated by TCRdb to 2018 to 2021). In terms of the full investigation: The samples were obtained from a clinical trial, where primary renal cell carcinomas were treated with 15 Gy stereotactic body radiation therapy and then removed by nephrectomy 4 weeks afterward. A total of under 60 samples underwent TCR beta sequencing, made up of 25 or so tumors and about 27 peripheral blood samples. A total of 4,016,671 unique CDR3 nucleotide sequences, encoding around 2.7 million unique CDR3 amino acid sequences, were found across all 50 or so samples.

Following the manufacturer's recommendations, the immunoSEQ kit was used to generate TCR beta libraries from genomic DNA. For library preparation, a first multiplex PCR was performed with proprietary primers, followed by a second PCR in which unique barcodes were added, and bead cleanups were performed after each round. Each sample batch included a kit-provided positive control reaction and a negative control reaction. The final libraries were assessed on an Agilent 4200 TapeStation D1000 ScreenTape, pooled by volume, and quantified by qPCR. Sequencing was performed on an Illumina NextSeq500 using a MidOutput 150-cycle cartridge, with 156 Read1 cycles, 15 Index1 cycles, and the kit custom primers. The pooled library was loaded at approximately 0.98 pM with around 20% PhiX control spiked in. On the authors' methods: Vendor-processed data were analyzed in R, with a clonotype defined as all T cells sharing the same CDR3 nucleotide sequence. For clone abundance analyses, frequencies were normalized to the 10,000 most abundant clones per sample. Public T cell clones, which averaged fewer than five per sample, were excluded before analysis. A difference in abundance of at least 32-fold between compartments was used to define tumor-enriched and baseline blood-enriched clonotypes. Clonotypes expanded or contracted between blood time points were identified with a beta-binomial differential abundance model. The Baroni-Urbani and Buser coefficient was used to measure tumor-blood repertoire similarity, and groups were compared with two-tailed Wilcoxon tests in R. TCRdb mirrors the immuneACCESS table, restricted to in-frame sequences. Some clones are absent from its copies; in checked studies, under half trace to an unresolved V gene, and the reason for the others is unknown. V and J calls and clone size are given by that table; D and trimming were obtained from the DNA. The sample table contains around 130,000 clones; only one count was recorded for 75% to 90% of them. Approximately 2% of the sample goes to the ten largest clones.

Turning to this clone: Its recognized antigen is unknown. Base quality data are lacking; no much larger clone is found one base away.

This specimen's time point label, per the study, means: blood 2 weeks post-SBRT. Taken with the paper, the label for treatment or condition translates to: 15 Gy SBRT to primary tumor, nephrectomy 4 weeks later. To follow tumor-enriched clonotypes, peripheral blood was collected serially from radiation-treated patients at baseline and again at 2 weeks and 4 weeks after SBRT. All patients had renal cell carcinoma with clear cell pathology. The QIAamp DNA Blood Mini Kit (Qiagen) was used to prepare genomic DNA for TCR sequencing. The analyses included only samples that passed all quality control checks. The full study reports these points: In blood, the top tumor clonotypes increased between baseline and 2 weeks post-radiation and then shrank by 4 weeks, which suggests that tumor-resident clones expanded only transiently. Because no pretreatment tumor biopsies were available, whether clonotypes were present in the tumor at baseline could not be determined. Effects of radiation dose or scheduling on the TCR repertoire could not be addressed with the single-armed trial design. Blood repertoire dynamics were not followed beyond 4 weeks after treatment.

Between the V and J ends, shortened by 2 bases and 2 bases respectively, the junction contains 7 bases. From its cysteine to its phenylalanine, the CDR3 spans 14 amino acids. The CDR3 DNA has 42 bases and is translated from base 1. Taken from the germline V gene, the CDR1 and CDR2 loops are MNHNS and SASEGT. The chain is made from TRBV6-1 and TRBJ1-5; the D gene identity is not certain. This clonotype was obtained from a woman aged 55-75 years with renal cell carcinoma. This specimen consisted of blood, obtained from a patient whose treatment included radiotherapy and nephrectomy. The DNA sequence is as follows: TGTGCCAGCAGTGAACCCGGCGGCAATCAGCCCCAGCATTTT. This codes for CASSEPGGNQPQHF.